These T cell receptor beta chains were read from a single sample in a study of cytomegalovirus exposure and HLA in healthy donors. Sequencing used immunoSEQ multiplex PCR; TCRdb keeps in-frame clones, though not all of them. This table has 200,000 to 250,000 clones, around 73% appearing once. The sequencing input was PBMCs. The receptors were gathered from a male donor in good health and CMV-seronegative. The CDR3 runs from the conserved cysteine through the conserved F or W. D genes are given only for firm matches. Clone size appears in some rows only: once, few, many, or a class for an expanded clone.

v_gene: TRBV5-4
j_gene: TRBJ2-7
len: 15
d_gene: .
abundance: .
CDR3nt: TGTGCCAGCAGCTTGGAAGGACACGATTACTACGAGCAGTACTTC
CDR3aa: CASSLEGHDYYEQYF

v_gene: TRBV5-5
j_gene: TRBJ2-4
len: 13
d_gene: .
abundance: once
CDR3nt: TGTGCCAGCAGCTGGTGGACAGAAAACATTCAGTACTTC
CDR3aa: CASSWWTENIQYF

v_gene: TRBV6-6
j_gene: TRBJ2-5
len: 14
d_gene: .
abundance: .
CDR3nt: TGTGCCACCATGGGGAGAGGAAACCAAGAGACCCAGTACTTC
CDR3aa: CATMGRGNQETQYF

v_gene: TRBV9
j_gene: TRBJ2-7
len: 15
d_gene: TRBD1
abundance: .
CDR3nt: TGTGCCAGCAGCCCCCGGACAGGGGTCTTCTACGAGCAGTACTTC
CDR3aa: CASSPRTGVFYEQYF

v_gene: TRBV6-4
j_gene: TRBJ2-1
len: 15
d_gene: TRBD2
abundance: .
CDR3nt: TGTGCCAGCAGTTCAGTAGCGGGAGGGAATGATGAGCAGTTCTTC
CDR3aa: CASSSVAGGNDEQFF

v_gene: TRBV2
j_gene: TRBJ2-7
len: 15
d_gene: .
abundance: .
CDR3nt: TGTGCCAGCAGTGTTGAGGGGGTCGCCTCCTACGAGCAGTACTTC
CDR3aa: CASSVEGVASYEQYF

v_gene: TRBV19
j_gene: TRBJ2-3
len: 19
d_gene: .
abundance: .
CDR3nt: TGTGCCAGTAGTATAGATCTCGGCAGGGGGGCTTTTAGCACAGATACGCAGTATTTT
CDR3aa: CASSIDLGRGAFSTDTQYF

v_gene: TRBV7-9
j_gene: TRBJ2-5
len: 16
d_gene: .
abundance: .
CDR3nt: TGTTCCAGCAGCTTAACTGTAGGGCAGGGCGGAGAGACCCAGTACTTC
CDR3aa: CSSSLTVGQGGETQYF

v_gene: TRBV6-1
j_gene: TRBJ2-7
len: 14
d_gene: TRBD2
abundance: few
CDR3nt: TGTGCCAGCAGTCTAGCGGGAGTATCCTACGAGCAGTACTTC
CDR3aa: CASSLAGVSYEQYF

v_gene: TRBV9
j_gene: TRBJ2-5
len: 15
d_gene: .
abundance: once
CDR3nt: TGTGCCAGCAGCCGAGCTCAAGCGAGGGGGGAGACCCAGTACTTC
CDR3aa: CASSRAQARGETQYF

v_gene: TRBV4-1
j_gene: TRBJ2-2
len: 20
d_gene: TRBD2
abundance: .
CDR3nt: TGCGCCAGCAGCCCCTCGGAAAGAGGACTAGCGGGAGGGAGAACCGGGGAGCTGTTTTTT
CDR3aa: CASSPSERGLAGGRTGELFF

v_gene: TRBV15
j_gene: TRBJ2-7
len: 13
d_gene: .
abundance: .
CDR3nt: TGTGCCACCAGCAGAGATTTCGGCGGCGAGCAGTACTTC
CDR3aa: CATSRDFGGEQYF